This entry concerns a single TCR beta chain. The data were obtained in a study of blood T cell repertoires in COVID-19. The overall study: Spain, Italy and the United States supplied samples that represented acute and convalescent COVID-19.

V lost 6 bases, J lost 4 bases, and 9 bases stayed unmatched. The CDR3 totals 16 residues. Germline assignment: CDR1 SNHLY and CDR2 FYNNEI. Study processing details: For nucleated cells, counts were estimated from reference gene primer amplification. TCRdb's copy holds only in-frame clones and misses some; the assay was immunoSEQ multiplex PCR. Clone size and V and J calls were adopted from that table, with D and trimming inferred from the DNA. The sample lists about 120,000 clones, around nine tenths occurring once. The material sequenced was peripheral blood. This clonotype originated in a man aged 40-49 years with acute or convalescent COVID-19. The V gene is TRBV2, the J gene TRBJ2-5, with TRBD2 identical over 12 bases. CDR3 sequence: CASRTSGGLKGETQYF. The CDR3 nucleotides read TGTGCCAGCAGGACTAGCGGGGGCCTCAAGGGAGAGACCCAGTACTTC.